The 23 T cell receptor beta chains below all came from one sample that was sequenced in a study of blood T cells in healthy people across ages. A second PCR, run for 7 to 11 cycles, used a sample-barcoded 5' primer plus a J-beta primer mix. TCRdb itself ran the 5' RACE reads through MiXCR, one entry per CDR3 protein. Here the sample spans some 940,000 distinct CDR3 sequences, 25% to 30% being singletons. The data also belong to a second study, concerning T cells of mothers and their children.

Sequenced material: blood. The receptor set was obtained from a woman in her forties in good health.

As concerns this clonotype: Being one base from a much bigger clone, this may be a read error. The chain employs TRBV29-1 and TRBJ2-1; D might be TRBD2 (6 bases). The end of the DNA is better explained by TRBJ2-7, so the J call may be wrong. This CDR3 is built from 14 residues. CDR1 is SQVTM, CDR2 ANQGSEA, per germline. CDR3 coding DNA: TGCGGCGTTGGGATTGGACTATCCTACAATGAGCAGTACTTC. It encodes CGVGIGLSYNEQYF.

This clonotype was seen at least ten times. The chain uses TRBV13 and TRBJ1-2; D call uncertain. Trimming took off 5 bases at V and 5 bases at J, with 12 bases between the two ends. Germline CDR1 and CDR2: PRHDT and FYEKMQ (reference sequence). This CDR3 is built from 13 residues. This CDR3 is CASSKLEAYGYTF. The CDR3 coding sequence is TGTGCCAGCAGCAAGCTCGAGGCGTATGGCTACACCTTC.

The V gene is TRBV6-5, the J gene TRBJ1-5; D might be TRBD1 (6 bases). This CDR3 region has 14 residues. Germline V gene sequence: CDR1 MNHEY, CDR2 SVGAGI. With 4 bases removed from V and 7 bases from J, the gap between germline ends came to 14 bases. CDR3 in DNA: TGTGCCAGCAGTTTGAACCAGGGGAGACAGCCCCAGCATTTT. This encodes CASSLNQGRQPQHF.

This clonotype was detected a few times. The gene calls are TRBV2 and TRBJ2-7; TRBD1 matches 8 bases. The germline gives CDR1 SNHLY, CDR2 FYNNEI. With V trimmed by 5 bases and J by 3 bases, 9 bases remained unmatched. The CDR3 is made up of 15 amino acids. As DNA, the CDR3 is TGTGCCAGCAGTCGAGGACAGGGATTCTACTACGAGCAGTACTTC. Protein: CASSRGQGFYYEQYF.

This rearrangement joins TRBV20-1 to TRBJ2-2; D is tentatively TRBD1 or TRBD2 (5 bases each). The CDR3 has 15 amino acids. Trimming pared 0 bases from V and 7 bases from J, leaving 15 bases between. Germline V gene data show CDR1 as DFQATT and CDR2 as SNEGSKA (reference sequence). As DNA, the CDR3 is TGCAGTGCTAGAGACCCTTCAGGGACCGTCGGGGAGCTGTTTTTT. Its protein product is CSARDPSGTVGELFF.

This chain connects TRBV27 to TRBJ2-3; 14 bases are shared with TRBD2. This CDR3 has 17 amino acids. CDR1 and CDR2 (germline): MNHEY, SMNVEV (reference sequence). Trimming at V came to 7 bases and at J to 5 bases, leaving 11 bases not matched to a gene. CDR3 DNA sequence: TGTGCCAGCACCCGAGGGACTAGCGGGGGATTGAAAGATACGCAGTATTTT. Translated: CASTRGTSGGLKDTQYF.

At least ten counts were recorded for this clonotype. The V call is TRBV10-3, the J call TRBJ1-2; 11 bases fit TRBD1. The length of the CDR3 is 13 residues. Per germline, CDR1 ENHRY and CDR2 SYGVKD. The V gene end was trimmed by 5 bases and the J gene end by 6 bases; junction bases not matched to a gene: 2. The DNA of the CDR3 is TGTGCCATCAGTCTGGGACAGGGGGATGGCTACACCTTC. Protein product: CAISLGQGDGYTF.

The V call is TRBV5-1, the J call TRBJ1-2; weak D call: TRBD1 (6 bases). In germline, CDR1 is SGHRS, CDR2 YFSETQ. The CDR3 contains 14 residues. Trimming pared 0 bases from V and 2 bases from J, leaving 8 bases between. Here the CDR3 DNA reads TGCGCCAGCAGCTTGGAGGGACACAACTATGGCTACACCTTC. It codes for CASSLEGHNYGYTF.

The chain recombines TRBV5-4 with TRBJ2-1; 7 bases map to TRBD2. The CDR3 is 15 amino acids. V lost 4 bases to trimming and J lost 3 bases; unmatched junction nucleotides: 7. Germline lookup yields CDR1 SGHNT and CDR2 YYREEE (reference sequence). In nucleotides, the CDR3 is TGTGCCAGCAGCAGCGGACTAGTGGGCTACAATGAGCAGTTCTTC. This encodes CASSSGLVGYNEQFF.

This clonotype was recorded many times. DNA for the CDR3: TGTGCCAGCAGCTTAGCGCTAATCGGCAGCTTGAACACTGAAGCTTTCTTT. This gives the protein CASSLALIGSLNTEAFF. V is TRBV7-2 and J is TRBJ1-1; D uncertain. CDR1 is SGHTA, CDR2 FQGNSA, per germline. V lost 0 bases and J 0 bases, leaving 14 bases between the germline ends. This CDR3 is 17 amino acids long.

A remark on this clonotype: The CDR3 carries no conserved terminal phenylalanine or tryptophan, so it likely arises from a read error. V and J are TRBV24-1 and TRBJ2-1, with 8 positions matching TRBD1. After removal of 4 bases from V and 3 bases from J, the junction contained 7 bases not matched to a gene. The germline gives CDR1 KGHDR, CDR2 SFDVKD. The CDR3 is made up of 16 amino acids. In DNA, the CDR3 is TGTGCCACCAGTGACACCACGGGACAGGACTACAATGAGCAGTTCTGC. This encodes CATSDTTGQDYNEQFC.

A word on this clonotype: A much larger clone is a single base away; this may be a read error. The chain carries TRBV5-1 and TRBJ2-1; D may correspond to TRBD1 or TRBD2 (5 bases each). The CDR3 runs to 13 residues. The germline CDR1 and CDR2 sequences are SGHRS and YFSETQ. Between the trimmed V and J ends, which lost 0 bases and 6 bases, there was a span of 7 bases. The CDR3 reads CASSLDGTNEQFF. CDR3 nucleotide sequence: TGCGCCAGCAGCTTGGATGGGACCAATGAGCAGTTCTTC.

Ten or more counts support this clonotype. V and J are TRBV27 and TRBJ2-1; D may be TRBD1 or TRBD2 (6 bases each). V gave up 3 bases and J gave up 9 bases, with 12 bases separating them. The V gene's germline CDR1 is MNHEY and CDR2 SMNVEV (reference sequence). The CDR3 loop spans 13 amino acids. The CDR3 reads CASSFFGGSEQFF. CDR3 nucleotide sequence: TGTGCCAGCAGTTTTTTCGGGGGCAGTGAGCAGTTCTTC.

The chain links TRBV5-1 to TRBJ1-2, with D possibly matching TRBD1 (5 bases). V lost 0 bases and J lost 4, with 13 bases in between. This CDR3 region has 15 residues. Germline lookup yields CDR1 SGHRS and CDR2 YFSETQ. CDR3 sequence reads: CASSLGAQALYGYTF. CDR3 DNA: TGCGCCAGCAGCTTGGGGGCACAGGCGCTCTATGGCTACACCTTC. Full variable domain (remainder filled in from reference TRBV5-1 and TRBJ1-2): KAGVTQTPRYLIKTRGQQVTLSCSPISGHRSVSWYQQTPGQGLQFLFEYFSETQRNKGNFPGRFSGRQFSNSRSEMNVSTLELGDSALYLCASSLGAQALYGYTFGSGTRLTVV.

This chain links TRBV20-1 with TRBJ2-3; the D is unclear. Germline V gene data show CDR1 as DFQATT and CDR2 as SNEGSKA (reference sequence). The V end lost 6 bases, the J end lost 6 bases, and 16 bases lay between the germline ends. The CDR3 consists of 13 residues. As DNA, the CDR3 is TGCAGTGCGCCGGTTAATATTGCGGATACGCAGTATTTT. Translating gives CSAPVNIADTQYF.

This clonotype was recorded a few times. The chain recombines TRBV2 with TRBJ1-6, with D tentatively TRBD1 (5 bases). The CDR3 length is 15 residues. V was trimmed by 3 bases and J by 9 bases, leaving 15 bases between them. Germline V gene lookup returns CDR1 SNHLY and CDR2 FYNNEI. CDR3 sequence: CASSDQGSSASPLHF. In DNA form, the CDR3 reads TGTGCCAGCAGTGATCAGGGTAGCTCCGCTTCACCCCTCCACTTT. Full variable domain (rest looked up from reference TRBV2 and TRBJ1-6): EPEVTQTPSHQVTQMGQEVILRCVPISNHLYFYWYRQILGQKVEFLVSFYNNEISEKSEIFDDQFSVERPDGSNFTLKIRSTKLEDSAMYFCASSDQGSSASPLHFGNGTRLTVT.

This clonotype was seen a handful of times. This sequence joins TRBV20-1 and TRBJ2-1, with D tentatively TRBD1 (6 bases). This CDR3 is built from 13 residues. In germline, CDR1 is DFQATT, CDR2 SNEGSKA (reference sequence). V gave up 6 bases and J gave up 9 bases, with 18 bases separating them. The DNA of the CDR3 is TGCAGTGCCCTGGACAGCACGAGCAGTGAGCAGTTCTTC. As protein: CSALDSTSSEQFF.

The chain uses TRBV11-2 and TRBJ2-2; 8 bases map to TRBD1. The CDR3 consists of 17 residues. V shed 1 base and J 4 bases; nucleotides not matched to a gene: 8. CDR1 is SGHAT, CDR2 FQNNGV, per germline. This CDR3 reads CASSLVGQGRGTGELFF. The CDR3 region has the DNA TGTGCCAGCAGCTTAGTCGGACAGGGACGGGGCACCGGGGAGCTGTTTTTT.

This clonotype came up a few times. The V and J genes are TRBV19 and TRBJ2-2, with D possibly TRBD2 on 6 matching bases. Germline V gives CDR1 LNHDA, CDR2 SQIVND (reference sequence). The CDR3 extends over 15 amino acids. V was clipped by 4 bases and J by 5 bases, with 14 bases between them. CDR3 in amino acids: CASSTPGSFTGELFF. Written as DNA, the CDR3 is TGTGCCAGTAGTACTCCCGGGAGCTTTACCGGGGAGCTGTTTTTT.

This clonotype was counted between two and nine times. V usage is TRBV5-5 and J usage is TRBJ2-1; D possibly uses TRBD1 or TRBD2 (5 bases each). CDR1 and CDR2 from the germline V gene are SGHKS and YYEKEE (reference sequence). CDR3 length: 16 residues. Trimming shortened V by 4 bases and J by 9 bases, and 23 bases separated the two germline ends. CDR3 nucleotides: TGTGCCAGCAGCCCTGCCCCGAACGGGGCCTTGGGTGAGCAGTTCTTC. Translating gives CASSPAPNGALGEQFF.

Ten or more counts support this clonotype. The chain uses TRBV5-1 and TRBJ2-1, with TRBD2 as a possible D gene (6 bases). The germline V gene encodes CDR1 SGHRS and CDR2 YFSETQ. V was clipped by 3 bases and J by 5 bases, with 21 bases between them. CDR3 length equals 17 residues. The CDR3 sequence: CASSSPSGTRSHNEQFF. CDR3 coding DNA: TGCGCCAGCAGCTCCCCATCCGGGACTCGGTCCCACAATGAGCAGTTCTTC.

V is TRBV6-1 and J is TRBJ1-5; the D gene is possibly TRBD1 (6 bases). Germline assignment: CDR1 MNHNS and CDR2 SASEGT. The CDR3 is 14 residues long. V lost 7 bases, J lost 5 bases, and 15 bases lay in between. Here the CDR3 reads CASTRAGGDQPQHF. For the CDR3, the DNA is TGTGCCAGCACCAGGGCGGGGGGCGATCAGCCCCAGCATTTT.

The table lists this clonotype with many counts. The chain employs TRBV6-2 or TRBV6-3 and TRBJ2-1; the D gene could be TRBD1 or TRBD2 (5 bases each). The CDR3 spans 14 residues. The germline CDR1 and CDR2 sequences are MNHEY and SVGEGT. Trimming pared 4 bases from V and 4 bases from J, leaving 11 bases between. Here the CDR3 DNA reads TGTGCCAGCAGTTGGGACCCGTCGTACAATGAGCAGTTCTTC. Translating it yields CASSWDPSYNEQFF.